The source of this T cell receptor beta chain is a study of blood T cell repertoires in COVID-19. Across the whole study: The study drew acute and convalescent COVID-19 samples from the United States, Italy and Spain. The analysed material was cDNA or gDNA that came from T cells, B-cell-depleted T cells, or PBMCs.

This clone was detected only once. The CDR3 length is 13 residues. Germline V gene data show CDR1 as LGHNA and CDR2 as YNFKEQ. The V gene lost 2 bases and the J gene lost 10 bases, with 11 bases spanning the gap. Per the original data handling: Amplification of reference gene primers provided the estimated nucleated cell counts. The table came from immunoSEQ multiplex PCR; TCRdb's copy has only in-frame clones and leaves some out. The DNA was the basis for D and trimming; V, J and clone size are from that table. The sample has about 380,000 clones, 85% seen once. This chain connects TRBV4-2 to TRBJ1-4; maybe TRBD1 (6 bases). Source material: peripheral blood. The source of this sequence is a woman aged 18-29 years with acute or convalescent COVID-19. The CDR3 loop reads CASSQTGKAKLFF. The DNA for the CDR3 is TGTGCCAGCAGCCAAACAGGGAAGGCAAAACTGTTTTTT.